This T cell receptor beta chain was profiled in a study of response to subunit inactivated influenza vaccine. Study conclusions and caveats: Authors suggested few new T cells are recruited by each seasonal influenza vaccination.

A single record per CDR3 protein comes from TCRdb applying MiXCR to the RT-PCR reads. The table has approximately 530,000 distinct CDR3 sequences, 7.6% seen once; the top ten hold 10% to 15%. With respect to this clonotype: Its antigen is undetermined.

This clonotype was obtained from a man aged 50-75 years who received an inactivated influenza vaccine. Sequencing used PBMCs from blood, obtained 23 to 25 months after vaccination.

CDR3 in amino acids: CASSSWRGTPEAFF. CDR3 bases: TGTGCCAGCAGCTCGTGGCGTGGGACCCCTGAAGCTTTCTTT. The chain recombines TRBV11-2 with TRBJ1-1; maybe TRBD1 (5 bases). The CDR3 has 14 residues. Deletions cut 4 bases from V and 6 bases from J, with 15 bases between. CDR1 is SGHAT and CDR2 is FQNNGV in the germline V gene.